The rows below give T cell receptor beta chains drawn from one sample of a study of blood T cell repertoires in COVID-19. Libraries were prepared by immunoSEQ multiplex PCR; TCRdb keeps only in-frame clonotypes and omits some of them. The sample records some 73,000 clones, 75% to 90% being singletons. The specimen sequenced was peripheral blood. The receptors come from a man older than 75 with COVID-19, enrolled during active disease. The CDR3 runs from the conserved cysteine through the conserved F or W. Fields, in order: J gene, V gene, D gene, clone size, CDR3 DNA, CDR3 protein. A D gene is named only where the DNA matches it firmly. The size entry is marked missing in some rows and otherwise reads once, few, many or a size class.

TRBJ1-4	TRBV9	TRBD1	.	TGTGCCAGCAGCGTAGAGCCAGGGGGATATGAAAAACTGTTTTTT	CASSVEPGGYEKLFF
TRBJ1-1	TRBV6-2/TRBV6-3	.	.	TGTGCCAGCAGTAAGACAGTAAGCACTGAAGCTTTCTTT	CASSKTVSTEAFF
TRBJ1-1	TRBV13	TRBD1	.	TGTGCCAGCAGCTTACGGCGGCAGGGGGCGCATACTGAAGCTTTCTTT	CASSLRRQGAHTEAFF
TRBJ1-1	TRBV4-2	TRBD1	.	TGTGCCAGCAGCCCAAGGCCCCTAAGTTCCTCCTCCGGGACAGGGAAGAACACTGAAGCTTTCTTT	CASSPRPLSSSSGTGKNTEAFF
TRBJ1-1	TRBV5-6	.	.	TGTGCCAGCAGCTTGCTTGCGGGGGGTGAAGCTTTCTTT	CASSLLAGGEAFF
TRBJ2-3	TRBV6-5	TRBD1	.	TGTGCCAGCAGTTACCGACAGGGTGGCCCAGATACGCAGTATTTT	CASSYRQGGPDTQYF
TRBJ2-1	TRBV15	.	.	TGTGCCACCAGCAGACCTAAGGCCAGGGCCCACTCCTACAATGAGCAGTTCTTC	CATSRPKARAHSYNEQFF
TRBJ1-2	TRBV6-5	TRBD1	.	TGTGCCAGCAGTAGTTTGACAGGGGACTATGGCTACACCTTC	CASSSLTGDYGYTF
TRBJ1-5	TRBV6-5	.	.	TGTGCCAGCAGTTACGACGCCCAGGGCAATCAGCCCCAGCATTTT	CASSYDAQGNQPQHF
TRBJ2-7	TRBV7-9	TRBD1	.	TGTGCCAGCAGCTCCTGGGACAGGGGAACCTACGAGCAGTACTTC	CASSSWDRGTYEQYF
TRBJ2-7	TRBV27	TRBD2	.	TGTGCCAGCAGCCTTATTCCGGGACTAGCGACCTACGAGCAGTACTTC	CASSLIPGLATYEQYF
TRBJ2-7	TRBV3-1/TRBV3-2	TRBD2	.	TGTGCCAGCACCTCGGGGGGAGCGGGGGTCGAGCAGTACTTC	CASTSGGAGVEQYF
TRBJ1-2	TRBV5-4	.	.	TGTGCCAGCAGTCACAGGGTTAACTATGGCTACACCTTC	CASSHRVNYGYTF
TRBJ1-1	TRBV11-2	TRBD1	.	TGTGCCAGCAGCTTGGGGGGACAGGGTGACACTGAAGCTTTCTTT	CASSLGGQGDTEAFF
TRBJ2-1	TRBV19	.	.	TGTGCCAGTAGACCCAGGGCCTACAATGAGCAGTTCTTC	CASRPRAYNEQFF
TRBJ2-2	TRBV6-2/TRBV6-3	TRBD2	.	TGTGCCAGCAGTTACTCGAACCCGACGGGAGGCGGGGAGCTGTTTTTT	CASSYSNPTGGGELFF
TRBJ1-1	TRBV19	.	.	TGTGCCAGTAGTATAGGCTACAGAAAAAACACTGAAGCTTTCTTT	CASSIGYRKNTEAFF
TRBJ1-2	TRBV29-1	.	.	TGCAGCGTGGACAGTTCCTATGGCTACACCTTC	CSVDSSYGYTF
TRBJ1-2	TRBV11-2	.	.	TGTGCCAGCAGCCCTCAGGGGAACTATGGCTACACCTTC	CASSPQGNYGYTF
TRBJ2-3	TRBV9	TRBD2	once	TGTGCCAGCAGCGTAACTAGCGGGAGTAGCACAGATACGCAGTATTTT	CASSVTSGSSTDTQYF
TRBJ2-1	TRBV5-4	TRBD1	.	TGTGCCAGCAGCTTGTTTGACAGGGGTCCTTCCTACAATGAGCAGTTCTTC	CASSLFDRGPSYNEQFF
TRBJ2-7	TRBV7-9	TRBD1	.	TGTGCCAGCAGCCTAGAGACAGGGCGCTACGAGCAGTACTTC	CASSLETGRYEQYF
TRBJ2-7	TRBV10-3	.	.	TGTGCCATCAGTAATGCCGGCTACGAGCAGTACTTC	CAISNAGYEQYF
TRBJ2-1	TRBV5-1	.	.	TGCGCCAGCAGCTTGTTGGCGGAGTCCTACAATGAGCAGTTCTTC	CASSLLAESYNEQFF
TRBJ2-2	TRBV25-1	.	few	TGTGCCAGCTCCGGAACAGGGCACAACACCGGGGAGCTGTTTTTT	CASSGTGHNTGELFF
TRBJ1-1	TRBV6-6	.	.	TGTGCCAGCAGTTACTCCGACACTGAAGCTTTCTTT	CASSYSDTEAFF
TRBJ1-5	TRBV19	TRBD1	.	TGTGCCAGCAACACCGGGACAGGCAATCAGCCCCAGCATTTT	CASNTGTGNQPQHF
TRBJ1-2	TRBV6-5	TRBD1	.	TGTGCCAGCAGGGCAAGGGGGCTTTATGGCTACACCTTC	CASRARGLYGYTF
TRBJ2-3	TRBV2	TRBD1	.	TGTGCCAGCAGCCAGACAGGGGCAGATACGCAGTATTTT	CASSQTGADTQYF
TRBJ2-1	TRBV4-2	.	.	TGTGCCAGCAGCCAAGTGGGGCCCAGCTCCTACAATGAGCAGTTCTTC	CASSQVGPSSYNEQFF
TRBJ2-7	TRBV4-1	TRBD1	.	TGCGCCAGCAGCCGACCGGGACAGGGGGTGGGTGAGCAGTACTTC	CASSRPGQGVGEQYF